The source of this T cell receptor (beta chain) is a study of blood T cell repertoires in COVID-19. Study in general: Sites across the United States, Italy and Spain contributed samples from acute and convalescent COVID-19. PBMCs, B-cell-depleted T cells, or T cells were the source of the cDNA or gDNA that made up the material.

The CDR3 contains 18 residues. The germline gives CDR1 MNHNS, CDR2 SASEGT. With 4 bases clipped from V and 0 bases from J, the junction kept 5 bases outside the gene matches. The authors' processing: Estimation of nucleated cell counts was performed using reference gene primer amplification. The table came from immunoSEQ multiplex PCR; TCRdb's copy has only in-frame clones and leaves some out. V, J and clone size derive from that table, while D and trimming were established from the DNA sequence. The data show tens of thousands of clones, approximately 86% seen once. This clone was seen just once. Sequencing used peripheral blood. This TCR was sampled from a man aged 35-49 years with acute or convalescent COVID-19. The chain combines TRBV6-1 with TRBJ2-4; 14 bases align to TRBD2. CDR3 sequence: CASSGPTSGGAAKNIQYF. The CDR3 DNA reads as TGTGCCAGCAGTGGCCCGACTAGCGGGGGGGCAGCCAAAAACATTCAGTACTTC.